These 6 T cell receptor beta chains share one sample of origin, sequenced in a study of tissue T cells after allogeneic stem cell transplantation. The method was immunoSEQ multiplex PCR; TCRdb's version includes in-frame clones alone and lacks a portion of them. The repertoire has more than 7,000 clones, roughly 49% of them found once; the top ten carry 8.4%. Time point here: mouse harvest day 7 after allogeneic transplant. The graft held 10^6 splenic CD5+ T cells and 10^7 T-cell-depleted bone marrow cells. Sequenced sample: gut tissue. The receptors originated from a female BALB/c mouse given C57BL/6 T cells with graft-versus-host disease after an allogeneic hematopoietic cell transplant.

For this clone: Gene names and germline refer to mouse. The CDR3 end is not reached by the read, which stops 1 residue before it; the germline J gene fills it in. This chain connects TRBV12-1 to TRBJ2-1, with D uncertain. Deletions cut 4 bases from V and 4 bases from J, with 13 bases between. CDR3 size: 14 residues. The germline V gene encodes CDR1 SGHSN and CDR2 HYEKVE. CDR3 region: CASSFPGNYAEQFF. CDR3 DNA (partial): TGTGCCAGCTCGTTCCCGGGAAATTATGCTGAGCAGTTC.

This clone is labeled medium-sized. The gene symbols are mouse symbols. Read sequence stops 1 residue before the CDR3 end, and the germline J gene provides the missing end. This chain links TRBV12-1 with TRBJ2-4; D tentatively fits TRBD1 or TRBD2 (6 bases each). This CDR3 has 13 residues. Trimming took off 1 base at V and 2 bases at J, with 6 bases between the two ends. Germline CDR1 SGHSN, CDR2 HYEKVE. CDR3 DNA (partial): TGTGCCAGCTCTCTGGGGGCTCAAAACACCTTGTAC. Protein product: CASSLGAQNTLY. The whole CDR3 protein reads CASSLGAQNTLYF.

This clone was picked up a small number of times. Gene names and germline match the mouse. Read sequence stops 1 residue before the CDR3 end, and the germline J gene provides the missing end. The chain has TRBV23 and TRBJ2-2; the table's TRBD1 call for D was not verified on the DNA. Germline CDR1 KGHTA, CDR2 FQNQQP. The CDR3 covers 15 residues. Incomplete CDR3 DNA: TGCTCCAGCAGTCAAAAGACAGGGAACACCGGGCAGCTCTAC. Residues: CSSSQKTGNTGQLY. The entire CDR3 reads CSSSQKTGNTGQLYF.

To note about this clone: The gene symbols are mouse symbols. The read ends 1 residue early relative to the CDR3; the germline J gene fills the gap. The V gene is TRBV13-3, the J gene TRBJ2-1; 9 nucleotides align to TRBD1. V shed 4 bases and J 7 bases; nucleotides not matched to a gene: 6. The CDR3 runs to 14 residues. Germline V CDR1 and CDR2: NNHDY, SYVADS. The CDR3: CASSKQGAGAEQFF. CDR3 DNA (partial): TGTGCCAGCAGTAAACAGGGGGCTGGGGCTGAGCAGTTC.

A word on this clone: Genes here carry mouse names. The read finishes 1 residue shy of the CDR3 end, and the germline J gene is used to complete it. The chain joins TRBV12-2 to TRBJ1-6; maybe TRBD1 (5 bases). Being an ORF, TRBJ1-6 has a function that is uncertain. V was clipped by 0 bases and J by 5 bases, with 7 bases between them. This CDR3 is built from 14 residues. The germline V gene has CDR1 SGHLS and CDR2 HYDKME. The CDR3 loop is CASSLDSDNSPLYF. The CDR3 DNA, read in part, is TGTGCCAGCTCTCTCGACAGCGATAATTCGCCCCTCTAC.

Of note for this clone: Germline and genes here are mouse. The read is 1 residue too short to cover the CDR3 end, so that end is filled in from the germline J gene. The chain links TRBV26 to TRBJ2-3; possibly TRBD1 for D (6 bases). The CDR3 covers 15 residues. Germline CDR1 reads KGHPV; CDR2 reads FQNQEV (reference sequence). V was cut by 3 bases and J by 0 bases, with 10 bases left in between. CDR3 DNA (partial): TGTGCCAGCAGTCTCGGGACATCTAGTGCAGAAACGCTGTAT. Amino acids: CASSLGTSSAETLY. The entire CDR3 protein reads CASSLGTSSAETLYF.